These 25 T cell receptor beta chains were all obtained from the same sample, sequenced in a study of blood T cell repertoires in COVID-19. Some clones are missing from TCRdb's copy, which holds only in-frame ones; the method was immunoSEQ multiplex PCR. The sample holds roughly 120,000 clones, 85% to 90% seen once. Sequences were obtained from peripheral blood. The receptors were gathered from a woman aged 50 to 60 with acute or convalescent COVID-19.

This clone has a handful of counts. V gene TRBV2 combines with J gene TRBJ1-6; no clear D gene. The V and J ends lost 2 bases and 6 bases respectively, with 8 bases between them. The CDR3 spans 14 residues. The V gene's germline CDR1 is SNHLY and CDR2 FYNNEI. The chain's CDR3 is CASSERTVNSPLHF. The CDR3 bases are TGTGCCAGCAGTGAAAGAACAGTTAATTCACCCCTCCACTTT.

The CDR3 DNA follows: TGTGCCAGCGAGCGGGGCAGACATGGCTACACCTTC. It yields the protein CASERGRHGYTF. The chain is built from TRBV7-9 and TRBJ1-2, with a tentative D call TRBD1 (5 bases). Germline V CDR1 and CDR2: SEHNR, FQNEAQ (reference sequence). Trimming took 8 bases from V and 6 from J, leaving 13 bases between them. The CDR3 contains 12 residues.

CDR3 coding DNA: TGTGCCAGCAGTACCCGACTAGATGGTGAGCAGTTCTTC. The encoded protein is CASSTRLDGEQFF. The rearrangement uses TRBV6-5 and TRBJ2-1; tentatively, D is TRBD2 (6 bases). Trimming pared 5 bases from V and 9 bases from J, leaving 14 bases between. The CDR3 spans 13 residues. Looked up from germline, CDR1 is MNHEY and CDR2 is SVGAGI.

The CDR3 DNA follows: TGTGCCAGCAGCTTAGGCGAGTATCAGCCCCAGCATTTT. It yields the protein CASSLGEYQPQHF. The chain has TRBV7-9 and TRBJ1-5, with D unclear. CDR3 size: 13 residues. Germline V CDR1 and CDR2: SEHNR, FQNEAQ (reference sequence). Trimming took off 1 base at V and 5 bases at J, with 6 bases between the two ends.

V and J are TRBV5-6 and TRBJ2-7; 11 bases align to TRBD2. After removal of 2 bases from V and 9 bases from J, the junction contained 10 bases not matched to a gene. The CDR3 loop spans 15 amino acids. Germline V CDR1 and CDR2: SGHDT, YYEEEE. The CDR3 nucleotides are TGTGCCAGCAGCTTCTCGACTAGCGGGATTCGCGTGCAGTACTTC. Its protein is CASSFSTSGIRVQYF.

The V and J genes are TRBV19 and TRBJ2-7, with 8 bases matching TRBD1. The V and J ends lost 6 bases and 2 bases, in that order; junction bases with no gene match: 6. CDR3 length: 14 residues. Per germline, CDR1 LNHDA and CDR2 SQIVND (reference sequence). The CDR3 here is CASRFGQGTYEQYF. CDR3 nucleotides: TGTGCCAGTAGGTTCGGACAGGGAACCTACGAGCAGTACTTC.

This chain joins TRBV19 and TRBJ1-5; D gene unclear. This CDR3 is built from 17 residues. CDR1 is LNHDA and CDR2 is SQIVND in the germline V gene (reference sequence). V was clipped by 4 bases and J by 4 bases, with 20 bases between them. The CDR3 DNA is TGTGCCAGTAGTACCCCCTCACGGGGAAGGCTAAATCAGCCCCAGCATTTT. Translating it yields CASSTPSRGRLNQPQHF.

This chain connects TRBV4-2 to TRBJ1-2; 7 nucleotides agree with TRBD1. J lost 2 bases, V lost 3 bases, and 9 bases had no gene match. The CDR3 has 16 residues. Germline V gene data show CDR1 as LGHNA and CDR2 as YNFKEQ. This CDR3 is CASSQPWDRGNYGYTF. The CDR3 nucleotides read TGTGCCAGCAGCCAGCCTTGGGACAGAGGAAACTATGGCTACACCTTC.

The chain combines TRBV13 with TRBJ2-3; 10 bases align to TRBD1. The V segment lost 5 bases and the J segment 2 bases; nucleotides outside the gene matches: 7. CDR3 size: 16 residues. CDR1 is PRHDT and CDR2 is FYEKMQ in the germline V gene (reference sequence). As DNA, the CDR3 is TGTGCCAGCAGCCCGCCGGGACAGGGGCTCACAGATACGCAGTATTTT. Protein sequence: CASSPPGQGLTDTQYF.

V usage is TRBV12-3 or TRBV12-4 and J usage is TRBJ1-2, with 8 bases fitting TRBD1. The CDR3 length is 13 residues. J lost 2 bases, V lost 5 bases, and 1 base had no gene match. The CDR3 bases are TGTGCCAGCAGTAGGACAGGGAACTATGGCTACACCTTC. Translated, it gives CASSRTGNYGYTF.

The chain couples TRBV24-1 to TRBJ2-1, with TRBD2 matching 10 bases. The V gene end was trimmed by 1 base and the J gene end by 2 bases; junction bases not matched to a gene: 1. Germline values: CDR1 KGHDR, CDR2 SFDVKD. This CDR3 comprises 16 residues. The CDR3 reads CATSDFGTSAYNEQFF. In DNA, the CDR3 is TGTGCCACCAGTGATTTCGGGACTAGCGCCTACAATGAGCAGTTCTTC.

This clone was picked up a small number of times. The chain couples TRBV7-6 to TRBJ2-2; D call uncertain. Trimming took off 5 bases at V and 0 bases at J, with 7 bases between the two ends. The CDR3 has 14 residues. Germline V lookup: CDR1 SGHVS, CDR2 FNYEAQ. The CDR3: CASSPQTNTGELFF. Written as DNA, the CDR3 is TGTGCCAGCAGCCCCCAGACGAACACCGGGGAGCTGTTTTTT.

The chain combines TRBV6-5 with TRBJ2-7; the D is unclear. Per germline, CDR1 MNHEY and CDR2 SVGAGI. CDR3 size: 15 residues. Trimming cost V 0 bases and J 0 bases, with 9 bases left between them. CDR3 coding DNA: TGTGCCAGCAGTTACTCGGTCGAGAGCTCCTACGAGCAGTACTTC. The encoded protein is CASSYSVESSYEQYF.

The genes are TRBV7-9 and TRBJ2-2; 12 nucleotides match TRBD2. Germline CDR1 and CDR2: SEHNR and FQNEAQ (reference sequence). The V gene end was trimmed by 4 bases and the J gene end by 5 bases; junction bases not matched to a gene: 11. This CDR3 has 18 amino acids. Written as DNA, the CDR3 is TGTGCCAGCAGCTCCCGGCGCACTAGCGGGAGGTCTACCGGGGAGCTGTTTTTT. Its translation is CASSSRRTSGRSTGELFF.

The chain recombines TRBV3-1 (or the pseudogene TRBV3-2) with TRBJ2-5; D possibly corresponds to TRBD1 (5 bases). This CDR3 is 16 amino acids long. CDR1 is LGHDT, CDR2 YNNKEL, per germline (reference sequence). Trimming cost V 4 bases and J 1 base, with 16 bases left between them. The chain's CDR3 is CASSLSQSGSQETQYF. CDR3 bases: TGTGCCAGCAGCCTTTCCCAATCAGGGTCCCAAGAGACCCAGTACTTC.

J is TRBJ2-2 and V is TRBV18, with D perhaps TRBD1 (5 bases). CDR3 size: 17 residues. The V end was cut by 3 bases, the J end by 4 bases, with 18 bases between. Germline CDR1 and CDR2: KGHSH and LQKENI. The CDR3 loop reads CASSPRSAGSGTGELFF. The CDR3 coding sequence is TGTGCCAGCTCACCGAGAAGCGCAGGGTCCGGCACCGGGGAGCTGTTTTTT.

V usage is TRBV18 and J usage is TRBJ2-5, with D uncertain. The ends were cut back, 6 bases at V and 5 bases at J, with 10 bases in the middle. Germline CDR1 is KGHSH and CDR2 is LQKENI. The CDR3 has 12 amino acids. CDR3 protein: CASSPPGETQYF. The CDR3 nucleotides read TGTGCCAGCTCCCCCCCCGGGGAGACCCAGTACTTC.

On this clone itself: Other DNA sequences in this sample translate to the same CDR3. The chain uses TRBV3-1 (or the pseudogene TRBV3-2) and TRBJ2-7; 8 bases agree with TRBD2. Germline CDR1 LGHDT, CDR2 YNNKEL (reference sequence). This CDR3 spans 14 amino acids. The V gene end was trimmed by 1 base and the J gene end by 1 base; junction bases not matched to a gene: 0. This chain's CDR3 is CASSQASGSYEQYF. The CDR3, as DNA: TGTGCCAGCAGCCAAGCTAGCGGGTCCTACGAGCAGTACTTC.

V and J are TRBV30 and TRBJ1-4, with 8 bases matching TRBD1. Looked up from germline, CDR1 is GTSNPN and CDR2 is SVGIG (reference sequence). The CDR3 runs to 13 residues. J lost 8 bases, V lost 5 bases, and 7 bases had no gene match. Here the CDR3 reads CAWRRQGPEKLFF. DNA for the CDR3: TGTGCCTGGCGGCGACAGGGGCCGGAAAAACTGTTTTTT.

This clone came up a few times. The sample has other DNA sequences that encode this CDR3 too. The CDR3 here is CASSVRGDTEAFF. In nucleotides, the CDR3 is TGTGCCAGCAGCGTCAGGGGCGACACTGAAGCTTTCTTT. This sequence joins TRBV9 and TRBJ1-1, with D perhaps TRBD1 (6 bases). The germline V gene encodes CDR1 SGDLS and CDR2 YYNGEE. The CDR3 totals 13 residues. With 2 bases removed from V and 3 bases from J, the gap between germline ends came to 8 bases.

A note on this clone: Other DNA sequences from this sample encode an identical CDR3 as well. The rearrangement uses TRBV3-1 (or the pseudogene TRBV3-2) and TRBJ2-3; 7 bases line up with TRBD2. The CDR3 covers 13 residues. Germline-derived CDR1 and CDR2 are LGHDT and YNNKEL (reference sequence). Trimming cost V 4 bases and J 4 bases; bases outside gene matches: 2. DNA for the CDR3: TGTGCCAGCAGCCCCCTAGCGGCAGATACGCAGTATTTT. This encodes CASSPLAADTQYF.

V usage is TRBV2 and J usage is TRBJ1-1; maybe TRBD1 (5 bases). Trimming pared 5 bases from V and 7 bases from J, leaving 14 bases between. This CDR3 has 13 residues. CDR1 and CDR2 (germline): SNHLY, FYNNEI. The CDR3 nucleotides read TGTGCCAGCAGTCGGACACGGAGAGGTGAAGCTTTCTTT. Translated, it gives CASSRTRRGEAFF.

DNA for the CDR3: TGTGCCAGCTTAGGACTAGCGGGGTCCGCCTACGAGCAGTACTTC. It specifies CASLGLAGSAYEQYF. The V and J genes are TRBV18 and TRBJ2-7; 12 bases match TRBD2. The V segment lost 7 bases and the J segment 2 bases; nucleotides outside the gene matches: 6. From germline, CDR1 is KGHSH and CDR2 LQKENI. CDR3 size: 15 residues.

For the CDR3, the DNA is TGTGCCAGCAGTTACTCAACAGGGAGCTCCTACAATGAGCAGTTCTTC. It specifies CASSYSTGSSYNEQFF. This chain connects TRBV6-5 to TRBJ2-1; maybe TRBD1 (6 bases). Germline V lookup: CDR1 MNHEY, CDR2 SVGAGI. There are 16 residues in the CDR3. V was shortened by 0 bases and J by 0 bases, with 9 bases between the two germline ends.

Worth noting for this clone: This sample includes further DNA sequences coding for the same CDR3. The V call is TRBV19, the J call TRBJ2-7; 8 bases are shared with TRBD1. CDR1 LNHDA and CDR2 SQIVND come from the germline V gene (reference sequence). After removal of 3 bases from V and 3 bases from J, the junction contained 1 base not matched to a gene. This CDR3 spans 13 amino acids. The CDR3 DNA reads as TGTGCCAGTAGTATTGGACAGGGCTACGAGCAGTACTTC. Translation: CASSIGQGYEQYF.